The rows below give T cell receptor beta chains drawn from one sample of a study of somatic mutations in cytotoxic T cells in rheumatoid arthritis. Produced via immunoSEQ multiplex PCR; TCRdb's table is partial and in-frame only. This sample has roughly 3,900 clones, with approximately 93% found just once. Sequenced: CD8+ T cells sorted from blood. The receptors come from an older woman with rheumatoid arthritis. CDR3s include the opening cysteine and the closing phenylalanine or tryptophan. D genes are given only for firm matches. For some rows the clone size is stated as once, few or many, or as a class when expanded; others skip it.

j_gene,d_gene,v_gene,abundance,CDR3aa,CDR3nt
TRBJ1-2,.,TRBV28,.,CASSLGTDMDYGYTF,TGTGCCAGCAGTTTAGGAACGGACATGGACTATGGCTACACCTTC
TRBJ2-7,.,TRBV7-9,.,CASSPVSTSYEQYF,TGTGCCAGCAGCCCCGTGAGTACCTCCTACGAGCAGTACTTC
TRBJ1-6,.,TRBV28,.,CASSFSLDNSPLHF,TGTGCCAGCAGTTTTAGCCTGGATAATTCCCCCCTCCACTTT
TRBJ1-2,TRBD1,TRBV5-8,.,CASSAHPGQDQHNYGYTF,TGTGCCAGCAGCGCTCACCCGGGACAGGATCAGCATAACTATGGCTACACCTTC
TRBJ1-5,TRBD1,TRBV6-1,once,CASSDQGQGHQPQHF,TGTGCCAGCAGTGACCAGGGACAGGGGCATCAGCCCCAGCATTTT
TRBJ2-5,.,TRBV9,.,CASSVLGGLWQETQYF,TGTGCCAGCAGCGTTCTCGGGGGGCTGTGGCAAGAGACCCAGTACTTC
TRBJ1-5,TRBD1,TRBV5-6,.,CASSRTTGANQPQHF,TGTGCCAGCAGCCGGACGACAGGGGCGAATCAGCCCCAGCATTTT
TRBJ2-1,TRBD2,TRBV29-1,.,CSVEEASGTIYNEQFF,TGCAGCGTTGAAGAGGCTAGCGGGACTATCTACAATGAGCAGTTCTTC
TRBJ2-1,.,TRBV6-5,.,CASSSVGDEQFF,TGTGCCAGCAGTTCCGTGGGAGATGAGCAGTTCTTC
TRBJ2-5,.,TRBV7-9,.,CASSLVGQGLKTQYF,TGTGCCAGCAGCTTAGTGGGGCAGGGGTTGAAGACCCAGTACTTC
TRBJ1-2,TRBD1,TRBV9,few,CASSPHDRGLSYGYTF,TGTGCCAGCAGCCCCCACGACAGGGGATTGAGCTATGGCTACACCTTC
TRBJ1-2,.,TRBV4-1,.,CASSPGRGDYGYTF,TGCGCCAGCAGCCCCGGCAGGGGTGACTATGGCTACACCTTC
TRBJ2-7,TRBD2,TRBV29-1,.,CSVNGLAGGISYEQYF,TGCAGCGTTAACGGACTAGCGGGAGGGATCTCCTACGAGCAGTACTTC
TRBJ2-5,TRBD1,TRBV9,.,CASSRTGGETQYF,TGTGCCAGCTCCCGGACAGGAGGCGAGACCCAGTACTTC
TRBJ2-3,TRBD2,TRBV7-9,once,CASSFSGGSTDTQYF,TGTGCCAGCAGCTTTAGCGGGGGAAGCACAGATACGCAGTATTTT
TRBJ2-5,.,TRBV19,.,CASSIYYPQGLETQYF,TGTGCCAGTAGTATATACTATCCGCAGGGGCTAGAGACCCAGTACTTC
TRBJ1-2,.,TRBV13,.,CASSPTTPTVGQSWDGYTF,TGTGCCAGCAGCCCGACCACCCCGACAGTCGGACAGTCATGGGATGGCTACACCTTC
TRBJ2-3,.,TRBV7-7,few,CASSLGGRGSTDTQYF,TGTGCCAGCAGCTTAGGGGGAAGGGGGAGCACAGATACGCAGTATTTT
TRBJ1-3,.,TRBV21-1,few,CASSKASRVKGSLSGNTIYF,TGTGCCAGCAGCAAAGCTAGCAGGGTCAAGGGTTCACTTTCTGGAAACACCATATATTTT
TRBJ2-7,.,TRBV10-1,.,CASSEYRSATHPGYEQYF,TGCGCCAGCAGTGAGTATAGGTCAGCGACGCACCCGGGCTACGAGCAGTACTTC
TRBJ2-7,TRBD2,TRBV10-1,.,CASSHGLAGIDEQYF,TGCGCCAGCAGCCACGGACTAGCGGGAATAGACGAGCAGTACTTC
TRBJ2-5,.,TRBV29-1,.,CSTLSAQETQYF,TGCAGCACCCTTAGCGCGCAAGAGACCCAGTACTTC
TRBJ2-7,.,TRBV6-5,.,CASRIVTEGYEQYF,TGTGCCAGCAGGATCGTAACAGAGGGCTACGAGCAGTACTTC
TRBJ1-4,TRBD1,TRBV11-3,once,CASSYPGQGFKELFF,TGTGCCAGCAGCTATCCGGGACAGGGTTTTAAGGAACTGTTTTTT
TRBJ2-5,.,TRBV4-2,.,CASSQDPVETQYF,TGTGCCAGCAGCCAAGATCCCGTAGAGACCCAGTACTTC
TRBJ1-5,.,TRBV7-8,.,CASSLAYRDLLQNQPQHF,TGTGCCAGCAGCTTAGCCTACAGGGATCTCCTACAGAATCAGCCCCAGCATTTT
TRBJ1-4,.,TRBV6-5,.,CASSNQGATNEKLFF,TGTGCCAGCAGTAACCAGGGTGCAACTAATGAAAAACTGTTTTTT
TRBJ2-2,.,TRBV9,.,CASSDAGTSGELFF,TGTGCCAGCAGCGATGCGGGAACCTCCGGGGAGCTGTTTTTT
TRBJ1-5,.,TRBV6-4,.,CASSDAGGSNQPQHF,TGTGCCAGCAGTGACGCGGGCGGGAGCAATCAGCCCCAGCATTTT
TRBJ2-1,.,TRBV19,.,CASSIGREPHNEQFF,TGTGCCAGTAGTATAGGCAGGGAACCCCACAATGAGCAGTTCTTC
TRBJ2-5,TRBD2,TRBV13,.,CASSAAGGWGQETQYF,TGTGCCAGCAGCGCCGCGGGGGGGTGGGGACAAGAGACCCAGTACTTC
TRBJ2-1,TRBD2,TRBV6-5,.,CASSYGTSGGNEQFF,TGTGCCAGCAGTTACGGGACTAGCGGGGGAAATGAGCAGTTCTTC
TRBJ1-4,.,TRBV5-1,once,CASSKAVGQTAEKLFF,TGCGCCAGCAGCAAGGCGGTGGGGCAGACCGCTGAAAAACTGTTTTTT
TRBJ1-2,.,TRBV12-1,.,CASSFGGEERNYGYTF,TGTGCCAGCAGCTTTGGGGGGGAGGAGCGAAACTATGGCTACACCTTC
TRBJ2-1,TRBD2,TRBV27,.,CASTFLSSGNHNEQFF,TGTGCCAGCACCTTTCTGTCTAGCGGGAATCACAATGAGCAGTTCTTC
TRBJ2-5,.,TRBV5-5,.,CASSLELDSQETQYF,TGTGCCAGCAGCTTGGAATTGGACAGCCAAGAGACCCAGTACTTC
TRBJ2-5,.,TRBV28,.,CASSPSVSREETQYF,TGTGCCAGCAGTCCCTCAGTAAGTAGGGAGGAGACCCAGTACTTC